The clone carrying this T cell receptor beta chain appeared a few times. Its target is not known. This specimen belongs to a study of identical twins. Study findings and constraints: In beta out-of-frame sequences, the excess sharing between twins was weaker. Memory repertoires showed no such pattern, whereas abundant cord blood beta clonotypes carried fewer insertions.

Germline V gene sequence: CDR1 DFQATT, CDR2 SNEGSKA (reference sequence). Between the trimmed V and J ends, which lost 0 bases and 6 bases, there was a span of 8 bases. CDR3 length: 12 residues. TCRdb itself ran the 5' RACE reads through MiXCR, one entry per CDR3 protein. The sample yields hundreds of thousands of distinct CDR3 sequences, 9% to 15% seen once. The same sample was also studied in work on yellow fever vaccine responses in identical twins.

This clonotype originated in a woman younger than 35 in good health. Sequenced input: CD8+ T cells sorted from blood. V usage is TRBV20-1 and J usage is TRBJ1-1; no clear D. The CDR3 reads CSARDRASEAFF. The CDR3 region has the DNA TGCAGTGCTAGAGATCGGGCCTCTGAAGCTTTCTTT.